Following are 27 T cell receptor beta chains from one sample sequenced in a study of T-cell reconstitution after alpha-beta-depleted transplantation in children. Researchers prepared the TCRbeta library using unique molecular identifiers, the study reports. TCRdb re-derived calls from the PCR reads in MiXCR, one entry per CDR3 protein. The sample records 500,000 to 650,000 distinct CDR3 sequences, 10% to 15% being singletons. Source: PBMCs, mostly from graft donor cells, taken 360 days after TCRalphabeta/CD19-depleted stem cell transplant. These receptors were collected from a male patient between 5 and 17 years old who had a stem cell transplant for acute myeloid leukemia, so the T cells may come from the graft donor.

This chain links TRBV20-1 with TRBJ2-5; a weak D match, TRBD2 (5 bases). CDR1 and CDR2 from the germline V gene are DFQATT and SNEGSKA (reference sequence). V was cut by 4 bases and J by 1 base, with 16 bases left in between. The CDR3 length is 15 residues. CDR3 sequence: CSAKRSGGFQETQYF. Here the CDR3 DNA reads TGCAGTGCTAAGAGGAGTGGCGGGTTCCAAGAGACCCAGTACTTC.

The chain uses TRBV28 and TRBJ2-5, with D hard to call. The V gene lost 5 bases and the J gene lost 5 bases, with 15 bases spanning the gap. Germline lookup yields CDR1 MDHEN and CDR2 SYDVKM. CDR3 length equals 14 residues. CDR3 in DNA: TGTGCCAGCAGTCCCGCTGGCGTTAGGGAGACCCAGTACTTC. Its protein is CASSPAGVRETQYF. Combining the CDR3 with reference TRBV28 and TRBJ2-5 gives the whole variable domain DVKVTQSSRYLVKRTGEKVFLECVQDMDHENMFWYRQDPGLGLRLIYFSYDVKMKEKGDIPEGYSVSREKKERFSLILESASTNQTSMYLCASSPAGVRETQYFGPGTRLLVL.

This clonotype was recorded a few times. The chain employs TRBV2 and TRBJ2-2; maybe TRBD1 (6 bases). The germline V and J ends were trimmed by 10 bases and 0 bases, with 12 bases remaining between them. In germline, CDR1 is SNHLY, CDR2 FYNNEI. The CDR3 contains 14 residues. The CDR3 is CANTGQSNTGELFF. The CDR3 bases are TGTGCCAACACCGGACAGTCGAACACCGGGGAGCTGTTTTTT.

The chain combines TRBV27 with TRBJ2-1; TRBD2 matches at 12 bases. Germline-derived CDR1 and CDR2 are MNHEY and SMNVEV (reference sequence). J lost 11 bases, V lost 5 bases, and 4 bases had no gene match. The CDR3 spans 13 residues. The CDR3 protein is CASSQLAGGKQFF. DNA of the CDR3: TGTGCCAGCAGTCAGCTAGCGGGAGGGAAGCAGTTCTTC.

CDR3: CASSPGTSIDEQFF. The CDR3 bases are TGTGCCAGCAGCCCCGGGACTAGTATCGATGAGCAGTTCTTC. This chain uses TRBV7-6 with TRBJ2-1, with 8 nucleotides matching TRBD2. The V gene's germline CDR1 is SGHVS and CDR2 FNYEAQ. The J segment lost 8 bases and the V segment lost 5 bases, leaving 8 bases of the junction unmatched. The CDR3 is 14 residues long. The entire variable domain, with the rest obtained from reference TRBV7-6 and TRBJ2-1, is as follows: GAGVSQSPRYKVTKRGQDVALRCDPISGHVSLYWYRQALGQGPEFLTYFNYEAQQDKSGLPNDRFSAERPEGSISTLTIQRTEQRDSAMYRCASSPGTSIDEQFFGPGTRLTVL.

This clonotype was recorded many times. The CDR3 sequence is CASSLSGELFF. Written as DNA, the CDR3 is TGTGCCAGCAGTTTATCCGGGGAGCTGTTTTTT. The chain is built from TRBV12-3 or TRBV12-4 and TRBJ2-2; D gene uncertain. The germline V and J ends were trimmed by 2 bases and 6 bases, with 1 base remaining between them. There are 11 residues in the CDR3.

This clonotype was observed a few times. The rearrangement links TRBV5-1 to TRBJ2-4, with 11 nucleotides matching TRBD2. Germline-derived CDR1 and CDR2 are SGHRS and YFSETQ. J was trimmed by 3 bases and V by 0 bases; bases with no gene match: 5. The CDR3 is 17 amino acids. The CDR3 region has the DNA TGCGCCAGCAGCTTGGGGGGACTAGCGGAACTCAAAAACATTCAGTACTTC. Encoded protein: CASSLGGLAELKNIQYF.

The gene calls are TRBV11-2 and TRBJ2-5; D uncertain. The CDR3 consists of 15 residues. The germline V and J ends were trimmed by 5 bases and 1 base, with 14 bases remaining between them. The germline CDR1 and CDR2 sequences are SGHAT and FQNNGV. The CDR3 sequence is CASSLRWAGQETQYF. The CDR3 DNA reads TGTGCCAGCAGCCTAAGATGGGCAGGCCAAGAGACCCAGTACTTC.

A few counts support this clonotype. This chain connects TRBV7-9 to TRBJ1-1; D is possibly TRBD1 (6 bases). In germline, CDR1 is SEHNR, CDR2 FQNEAQ (reference sequence). This CDR3 is 14 amino acids long. Trimming stripped 8 bases from V and 5 bases from J, with 18 bases between. The DNA for the CDR3 is TGTGCCAGCGGTCACAGGGTTTCCAAGACTGAAGCTTTCTTT. Amino acid sequence: CASGHRVSKTEAFF.

The sample holds a few counts of this clonotype. The chain recombines TRBV20-1 with TRBJ2-7, with D perhaps matching TRBD2 (6 bases). Looked up from germline, CDR1 is DFQATT and CDR2 is SNEGSKA (reference sequence). The CDR3 has 16 amino acids. V was cut by 6 bases and J by 7 bases, with 28 bases left in between. The CDR3 DNA reads as TGCAGTGCCACACTCCCCGGGACTTTCATCGGTGCAGAGCAGTACTTC. It encodes CSATLPGTFIGAEQYF.

This clonotype was recorded many times. The chain carries TRBV3-1 and TRBJ2-7; D is unresolved. There are 16 residues in the CDR3. Germline assignment: CDR1 LGHDT and CDR2 YNNKEL (reference sequence). Trimming took 1 base from V and 2 from J, leaving 15 bases between them. CDR3 nucleotides: TGTGCCAGCAGCCAAGTATTGTCCAACCCACCCTACGAGCAGTACTTC. Amino acid sequence: CASSQVLSNPPYEQYF.

This clonotype was seen more than once but under ten times. The rearrangement links TRBV7-2 to TRBJ2-7; 10 bases fit TRBD2. V trimming: 3 bases; J trimming: 2 bases; junction bases outside the gene matches: 10. This CDR3 is 17 amino acids long. Germline CDR1 reads SGHTA; CDR2 reads FQGNSA. CDR3 coding DNA: TGTGCCAGCAGCTTCCCTATTAGCGGGAGGATTGCCTACGAGCAGTACTTC. The encoded protein is CASSFPISGRIAYEQYF.

This clonotype was seen more than once but under ten times. One junction end disagrees with the germline gene, perhaps due to a read error. V is TRBV29-1 and J is TRBJ1-2; TRBD1 aligns across 7 bases. The germline CDR1 and CDR2 sequences are SQVTM and ANQGSEA. This CDR3 contains 13 residues. This CDR3 reads CSVDRTGGYGHTF. CDR3 nucleotide sequence: TGCAGCGTTGACCGGACAGGCGGCTATGGCCACACCTTC.

The chain is built from TRBV29-1 and TRBJ2-1, with 9 bases fitting TRBD1. Germline lookup yields CDR1 SQVTM and CDR2 ANQGSEA. V shed 7 bases, J shed 3 bases, and the junction held 7 bases outside the gene matches. The CDR3 totals 14 residues. CDR3 sequence (DNA): TGCAGCGCCTCCCTGGGACAGGGCTACAATGAGCAGTTCTTC. This encodes CSASLGQGYNEQFF.

The chain uses TRBV20-1 and TRBJ2-1; no reliable D call. The CDR3 has 14 residues. The germline V gene encodes CDR1 DFQATT and CDR2 SNEGSKA (reference sequence). Trimming removed 2 bases from V and 9 bases from J, with 17 bases in between. The CDR3 protein is CSARRHDPESEQFF. In DNA form, the CDR3 reads TGCAGTGCTAGAAGACACGACCCCGAGTCTGAGCAGTTCTTC.

The sample holds a few counts of this clonotype. The chain joins TRBV18 to TRBJ2-7, with D uncertain. The V and J ends lost 4 bases and 4 bases respectively, with 14 bases between them. CDR3 length: 14 amino acids. Germline V gene lookup returns CDR1 KGHSH and CDR2 LQKENI. This chain's CDR3 is CASSRDMGIYEQYF. The CDR3 DNA sequence: TGTGCCAGCTCACGGGATATGGGGATTTACGAGCAGTACTTC.

This clonotype has more than one count but fewer than ten. The chain couples TRBV20-1 to TRBJ2-3, with 7 bases that match TRBD2. V dropped 0 bases and J dropped 0; count of bases not matched to a gene: 3. This CDR3 has 15 amino acids. The germline CDR1 and CDR2 sequences are DFQATT and SNEGSKA (reference sequence). For the CDR3, the DNA is TGCAGTGCTAGAGATGCAGCGGGAAGCACAGATACGCAGTATTTT. As protein: CSARDAAGSTDTQYF.

This clonotype was found many times. This rearrangement joins TRBV12-3 or TRBV12-4 to TRBJ1-6; D remains unclear. There are 13 residues in the CDR3. Trimming cost V 6 bases and J 8 bases, with 11 bases left between them. The CDR3 loop is CASSPSRDSPLHF. Written as DNA, the CDR3 is TGTGCCAGCAGCCCCTCCCGTGATTCACCCCTCCACTTT.

J is TRBJ2-7 and V is TRBV5-1; 11 bases align to TRBD2. The V gene's germline CDR1 is SGHRS and CDR2 YFSETQ. The V gene end was trimmed by 0 bases and the J gene end by 5 bases; junction bases not matched to a gene: 16. The CDR3 totals 19 residues. The DNA of the CDR3 is TGCGCCAGCAGCTTGGTAGCGGGAGGGCCCCCTTCAAGTCCCCACGAGCAGTACTTC. Amino acids: CASSLVAGGPPSSPHEQYF.

This clonotype was seen a handful of times. CDR3 in amino acids: CASSRFRGLNTGELFF. The CDR3 nucleotides are TGTGCCAGCAGCCGATTCAGGGGGTTGAACACCGGGGAGCTGTTTTTT. This chain links TRBV7-9 with TRBJ2-2; 7 nucleotides align to TRBD1. The CDR3 length is 16 residues. Germline V gives CDR1 SEHNR, CDR2 FQNEAQ (reference sequence). The V and J ends lost 5 bases and 1 base, in that order; junction bases with no gene match: 7.

The table lists this clonotype with a few counts. The chain couples TRBV24-1 to TRBJ2-2, with TRBD1 matching over 8 bases. The CDR3 has 16 residues. Germline-derived CDR1 and CDR2 are KGHDR and SFDVKD. After removal of 3 bases from V and 0 bases from J, the junction contained 2 bases not matched to a gene. CDR3: CATSDVGQANTGELFF. CDR3 bases: TGTGCCACCAGTGATGTGGGACAGGCGAACACCGGGGAGCTGTTTTTT.

CDR3 protein: CASRKQPLFNTEAFF. CDR3 sequence (DNA): TGTGCCAGCAGAAAACAGCCTCTTTTCAACACTGAAGCTTTCTTT. This sequence joins TRBV12-3 or TRBV12-4 and TRBJ1-1; D is uncertain. V shed 6 bases and J shed 2 bases, with 16 bases lying between them. CDR3 length: 15 residues.

This clonotype showed up many times. The chain links TRBV29-1 to TRBJ2-4, with D maybe TRBD2 (6 bases). In germline, CDR1 is SQVTM, CDR2 ANQGSEA. V dropped 7 bases and J dropped 2 bases, with 9 bases sitting between them. This CDR3 region has 12 residues. The CDR3 nucleotides are TGCAGCGGGAGGGGTCCCAAAAACATTCAGTACTTC. Translated, it gives CSGRGPKNIQYF.

The chain has TRBV27 and TRBJ2-5, with D possibly matching TRBD1 (6 bases). With 0 bases removed from V and 1 base from J, the gap between germline ends came to 9 bases. The CDR3 runs to 15 residues. Germline assignment: CDR1 MNHEY and CDR2 SMNVEV (reference sequence). CDR3 region: CASSLSGAPQETQYF. CDR3 coding DNA: TGTGCCAGCAGTTTATCGGGGGCTCCCCAAGAGACCCAGTACTTC.

V is TRBV13 and J is TRBJ2-1, with D possibly matching TRBD1 (6 bases). CDR3 length equals 13 residues. CDR1 is PRHDT and CDR2 is FYEKMQ in the germline V gene (reference sequence). V lost 5 bases, J lost 8 bases, and 13 bases lay in between. CDR3 protein: CASSQNRVDEQFF. CDR3 bases: TGTGCCAGCAGCCAGAACAGGGTCGATGAGCAGTTCTTC. Drawing the rest from reference TRBV13 and TRBJ2-1, the complete variable domain is AAGVIQSPRHLIKEKRETATLKCYPIPRHDTVYWYQQGPGQDPQFLISFYEKMQSDKGSIPDRFSAQQFSDYHSELNMSSLELGDSALYFCASSQNRVDEQFFGPGTRLTVL.

The chain carries TRBV3-1 and TRBJ2-7; D gene uncertain. V was pared by 0 bases and J by 5 bases, with 11 bases between. This CDR3 region has 14 residues. The germline V gene encodes CDR1 LGHDT and CDR2 YNNKEL (reference sequence). This chain's CDR3 is CASSQDRTLDEQYF. CDR3 DNA sequence: TGTGCCAGCAGCCAAGATAGAACTCTTGACGAGCAGTACTTC.

The rearrangement links TRBV28 to TRBJ2-1, with D hard to call. The CDR3 runs 13 residues. Germline V gene sequence: CDR1 MDHEN, CDR2 SYDVKM. Trimming shortened V by 1 base and J by 4 bases, and 5 bases separated the two germline ends. As DNA, the CDR3 is TGTGCCAGCAGTTTATCGCATTACAATGAGCAGTTCTTC. Encoded protein: CASSLSHYNEQFF.